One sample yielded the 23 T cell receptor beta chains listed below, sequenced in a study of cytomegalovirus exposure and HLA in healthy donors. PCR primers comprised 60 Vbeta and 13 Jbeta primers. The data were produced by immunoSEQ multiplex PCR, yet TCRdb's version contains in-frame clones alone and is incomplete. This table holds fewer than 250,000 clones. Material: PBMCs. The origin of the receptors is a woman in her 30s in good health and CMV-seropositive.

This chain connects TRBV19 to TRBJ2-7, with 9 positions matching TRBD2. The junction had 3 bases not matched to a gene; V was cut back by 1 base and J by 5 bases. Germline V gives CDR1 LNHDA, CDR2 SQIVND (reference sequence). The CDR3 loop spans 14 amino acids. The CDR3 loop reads CASSIGPSGDEQYF. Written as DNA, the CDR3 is TGTGCCAGTAGTATAGGCCCTAGCGGGGACGAGCAGTACTTC.

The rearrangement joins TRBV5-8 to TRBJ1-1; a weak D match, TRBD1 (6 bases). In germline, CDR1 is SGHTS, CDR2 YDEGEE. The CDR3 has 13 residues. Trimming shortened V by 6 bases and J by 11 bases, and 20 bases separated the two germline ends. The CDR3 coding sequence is TGTGCCAGCAACCTTCTACAGGGTTCGTGGGCTTTCTTT. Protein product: CASNLLQGSWAFF.

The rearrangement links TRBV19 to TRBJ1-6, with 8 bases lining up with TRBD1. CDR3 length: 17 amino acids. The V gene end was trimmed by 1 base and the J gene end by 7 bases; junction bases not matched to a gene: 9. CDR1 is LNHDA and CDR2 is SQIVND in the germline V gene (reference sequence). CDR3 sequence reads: CASSIVGGQGGNSPLHF. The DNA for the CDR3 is TGTGCCAGTAGTATAGTCGGTGGACAGGGTGGGAATTCACCCCTCCACTTT. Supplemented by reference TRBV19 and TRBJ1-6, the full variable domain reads DGGITQSPKYLFRKEGQNVTLSCEQNLNHDAMYWYRQDPGQGLRLIYYSQIVNDFQKGDIAEGYSVSREKKESFPLTVTSAQKNPTAFYLCASSIVGGQGGNSPLHFGNGTRLTVT.

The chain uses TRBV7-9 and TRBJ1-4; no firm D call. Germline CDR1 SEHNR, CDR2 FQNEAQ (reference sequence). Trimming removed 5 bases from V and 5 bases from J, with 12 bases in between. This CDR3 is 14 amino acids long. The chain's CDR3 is CASSRDSGNEKLFF. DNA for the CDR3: TGTGCCAGCAGCCGGGATTCGGGGAATGAAAAACTGTTTTTT.

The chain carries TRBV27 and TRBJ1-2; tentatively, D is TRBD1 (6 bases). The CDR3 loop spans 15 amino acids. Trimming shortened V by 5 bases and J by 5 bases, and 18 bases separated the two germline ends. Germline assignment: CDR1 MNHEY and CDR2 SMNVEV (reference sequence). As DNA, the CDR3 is TGTGCCAGCAGTCCGTCAACACAGGGAGGGTATGGCTACACCTTC. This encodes CASSPSTQGGYGYTF.

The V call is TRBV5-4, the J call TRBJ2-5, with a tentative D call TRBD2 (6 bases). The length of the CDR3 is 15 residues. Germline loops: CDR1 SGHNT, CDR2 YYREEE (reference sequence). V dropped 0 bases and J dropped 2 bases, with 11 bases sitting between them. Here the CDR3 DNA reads TGTGCCAGCAGCTTGGGGTCGGGGGAGCAAGAGACCCAGTACTTC. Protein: CASSLGSGEQETQYF.

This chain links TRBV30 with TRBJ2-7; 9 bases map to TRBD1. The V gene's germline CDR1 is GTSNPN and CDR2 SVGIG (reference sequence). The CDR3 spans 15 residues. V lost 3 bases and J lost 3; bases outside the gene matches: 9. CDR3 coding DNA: TGTGCCTGGAGGGGGGGACAGGGTGGCGGCTACGAGCAGTACTTC. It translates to CAWRGGQGGGYEQYF. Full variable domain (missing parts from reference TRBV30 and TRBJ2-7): SQTIHQWPATLVQPVGSPLSLECTVEGTSNPNLYWYRQAAGRGLQLLFYSVGIGQISSEVPQNLSASRPQDRQFILSSKKLLLSDSGFYLCAWRGGQGGGYEQYFGPGTRLTVT.

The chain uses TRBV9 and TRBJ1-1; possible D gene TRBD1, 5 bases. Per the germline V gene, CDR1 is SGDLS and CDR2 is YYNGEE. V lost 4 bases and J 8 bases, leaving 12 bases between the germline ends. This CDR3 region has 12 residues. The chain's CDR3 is CASSPDRTEAFF. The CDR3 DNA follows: TGTGCCAGCAGCCCCGACCGGACAGAAGCTTTCTTT.

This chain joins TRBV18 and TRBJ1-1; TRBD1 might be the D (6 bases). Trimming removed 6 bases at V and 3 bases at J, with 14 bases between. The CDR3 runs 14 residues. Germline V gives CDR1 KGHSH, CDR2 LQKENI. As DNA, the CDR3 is TGTGCCAGCTCTTTACAGGGTAGCGACACTGAAGCTTTCTTT. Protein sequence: CASSLQGSDTEAFF.

The CDR3 region is CASSERGPSSYNSPLHF. The CDR3 DNA follows: TGTGCCAGCAGTGAAAGGGGCCCGAGCTCCTATAATTCACCCCTCCACTTT. The chain combines TRBV25-1 with TRBJ1-6; tentative D call: TRBD1 (5 bases). The CDR3 extends over 17 amino acids. In germline, CDR1 is MGHDK, CDR2 SYGVNS. V was shortened by 2 bases and J by 0 bases, with 11 bases between the two germline ends.

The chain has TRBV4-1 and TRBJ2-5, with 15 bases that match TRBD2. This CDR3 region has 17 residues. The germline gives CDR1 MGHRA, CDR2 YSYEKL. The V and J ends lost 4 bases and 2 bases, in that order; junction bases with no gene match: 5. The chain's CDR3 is CASSPGTSGGLQETQYF. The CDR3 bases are TGCGCCAGCAGCCCGGGGACTAGCGGGGGGCTGCAAGAGACCCAGTACTTC.

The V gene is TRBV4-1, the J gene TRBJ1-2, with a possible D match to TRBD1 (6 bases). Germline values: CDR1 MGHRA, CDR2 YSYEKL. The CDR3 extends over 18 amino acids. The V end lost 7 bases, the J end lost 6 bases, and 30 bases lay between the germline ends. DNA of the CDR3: TGCGCCAGCACCTCAAGGGGGAATAGCTGGATTCCCGACCATGGCTACACCTTC. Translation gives CASTSRGNSWIPDHGYTF.

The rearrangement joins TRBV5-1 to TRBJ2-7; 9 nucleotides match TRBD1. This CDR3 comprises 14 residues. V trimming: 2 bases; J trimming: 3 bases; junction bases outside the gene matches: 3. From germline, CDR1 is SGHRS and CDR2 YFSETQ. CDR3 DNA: TGCGCCAGCAGCTTACAGGGGGCGGACTACGAGCAGTACTTC. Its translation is CASSLQGADYEQYF.

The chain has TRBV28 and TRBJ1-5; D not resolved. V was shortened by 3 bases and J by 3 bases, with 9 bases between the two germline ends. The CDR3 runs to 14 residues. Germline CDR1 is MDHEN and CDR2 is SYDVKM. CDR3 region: CASSFNRVNQPQHF. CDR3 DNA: TGTGCCAGCAGTTTCAACAGAGTCAATCAGCCCCAGCATTTT.

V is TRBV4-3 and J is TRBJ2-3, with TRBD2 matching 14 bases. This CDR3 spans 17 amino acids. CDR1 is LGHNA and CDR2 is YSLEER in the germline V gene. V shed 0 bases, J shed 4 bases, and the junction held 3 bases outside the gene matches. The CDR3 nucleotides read TGCGCCAGCAGCCAAGACCCGACTAGCGGGAGGGCAGATACGCAGTATTTT. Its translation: CASSQDPTSGRADTQYF.

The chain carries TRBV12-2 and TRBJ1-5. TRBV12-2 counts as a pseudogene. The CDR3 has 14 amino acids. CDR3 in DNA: TGTGCAAGTCGCCCCCGTCGTAAGAGTCAGCCCCAGCATTTT. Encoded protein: CASRPRRKSQPQHF.

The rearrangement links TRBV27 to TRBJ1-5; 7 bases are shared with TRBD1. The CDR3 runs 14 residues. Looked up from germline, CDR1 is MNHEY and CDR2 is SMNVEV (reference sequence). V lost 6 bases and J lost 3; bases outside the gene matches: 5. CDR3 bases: TGTGCCAGCAGCGGGACAGCATTCAATCAGCCCCAGCATTTT. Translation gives CASSGTAFNQPQHF.

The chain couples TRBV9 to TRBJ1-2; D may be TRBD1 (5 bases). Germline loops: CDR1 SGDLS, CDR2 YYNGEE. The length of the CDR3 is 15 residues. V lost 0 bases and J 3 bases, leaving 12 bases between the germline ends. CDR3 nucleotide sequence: TGTGCCAGCAGCGTAGGTCCAGGGAGGTACTATGGCTACACCTTC. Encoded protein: CASSVGPGRYYGYTF.

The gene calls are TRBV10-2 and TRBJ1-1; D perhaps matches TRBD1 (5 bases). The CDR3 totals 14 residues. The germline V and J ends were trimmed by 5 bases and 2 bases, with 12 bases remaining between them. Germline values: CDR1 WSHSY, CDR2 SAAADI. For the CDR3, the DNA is TGCGCCAGCAGTCTGACCAGGGTAAACACTGAAGCTTTCTTT. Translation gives CASSLTRVNTEAFF.

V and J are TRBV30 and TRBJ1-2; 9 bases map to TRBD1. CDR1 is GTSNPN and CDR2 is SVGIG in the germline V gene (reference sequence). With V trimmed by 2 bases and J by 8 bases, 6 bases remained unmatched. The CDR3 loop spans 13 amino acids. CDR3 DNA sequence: TGTGCCTGGAGTCCAGGACAGGGGAGGGGCTACACCTTC. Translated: CAWSPGQGRGYTF.

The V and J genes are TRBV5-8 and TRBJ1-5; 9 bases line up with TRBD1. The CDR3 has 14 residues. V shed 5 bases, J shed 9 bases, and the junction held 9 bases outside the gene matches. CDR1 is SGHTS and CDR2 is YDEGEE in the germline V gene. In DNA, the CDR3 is TGTGCCAGCAGTCCGGGACAGGGCCCATGGCCCCAGCATTTT. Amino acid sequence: CASSPGQGPWPQHF.

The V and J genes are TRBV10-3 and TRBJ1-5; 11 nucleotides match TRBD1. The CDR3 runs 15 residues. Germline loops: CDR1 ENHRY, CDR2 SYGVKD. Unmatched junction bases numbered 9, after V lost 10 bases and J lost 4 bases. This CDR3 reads CATHPGQGANQPQHF. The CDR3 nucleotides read TGTGCCACTCACCCCGGACAGGGGGCAAATCAGCCCCAGCATTTT.

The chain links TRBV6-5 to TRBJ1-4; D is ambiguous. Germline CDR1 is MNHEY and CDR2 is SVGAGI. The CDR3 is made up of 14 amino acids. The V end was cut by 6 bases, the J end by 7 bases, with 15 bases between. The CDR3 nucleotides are TGTGCCAGCAGAACCACGCTTCGGGGTGAAAAACTGTTTTTT. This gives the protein CASRTTLRGEKLFF.